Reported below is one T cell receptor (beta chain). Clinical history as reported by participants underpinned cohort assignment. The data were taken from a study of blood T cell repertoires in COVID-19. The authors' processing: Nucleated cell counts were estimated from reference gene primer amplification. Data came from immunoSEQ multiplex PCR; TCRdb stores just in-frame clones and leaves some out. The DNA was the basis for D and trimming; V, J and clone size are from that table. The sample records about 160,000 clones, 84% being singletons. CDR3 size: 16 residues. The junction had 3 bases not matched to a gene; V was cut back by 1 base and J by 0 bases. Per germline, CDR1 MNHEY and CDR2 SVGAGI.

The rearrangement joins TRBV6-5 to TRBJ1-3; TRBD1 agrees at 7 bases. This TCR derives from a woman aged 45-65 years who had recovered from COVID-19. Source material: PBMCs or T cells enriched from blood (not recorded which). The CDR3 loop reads CASSYFTGASGNTIYF. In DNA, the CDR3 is TGTGCCAGCAGTTACTTCACAGGGGCCTCTGGAAACACCATATATTTT.